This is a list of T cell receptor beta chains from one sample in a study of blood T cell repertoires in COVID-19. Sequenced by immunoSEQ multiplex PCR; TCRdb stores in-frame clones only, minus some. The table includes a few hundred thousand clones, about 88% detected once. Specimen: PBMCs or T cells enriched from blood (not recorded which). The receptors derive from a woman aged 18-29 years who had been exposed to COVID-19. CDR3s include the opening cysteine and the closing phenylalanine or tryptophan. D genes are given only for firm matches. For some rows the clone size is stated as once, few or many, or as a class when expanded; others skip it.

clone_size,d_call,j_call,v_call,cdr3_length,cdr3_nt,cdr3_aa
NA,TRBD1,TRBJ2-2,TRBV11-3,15,TGTGCCAGCAGCCTAGGACAGGGGATAACCGGGGAGCTGTTTTTT,CASSLGQGITGELFF
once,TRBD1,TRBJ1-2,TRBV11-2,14,TGTGCCAGCAGCAAACAGGGGGCGGGCTTCGGCTACACCTTC,CASSKQGAGFGYTF
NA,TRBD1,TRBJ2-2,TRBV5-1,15,TGCGCCAGCAAGCCGGGACAGGGGGGGGCCGGGGAGCTGTTTTTT,CASKPGQGGAGELFF
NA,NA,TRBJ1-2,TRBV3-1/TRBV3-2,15,TGTGCCAGCTCTTCCGGTCCGGGAACTAACTATGGCTACACCTTC,CASSSGPGTNYGYTF
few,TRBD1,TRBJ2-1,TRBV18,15,TGTGCCAGCTCACCGTCCGGACAGGCGGGCAATGAGCAGTTCTTC,CASSPSGQAGNEQFF
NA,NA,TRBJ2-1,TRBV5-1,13,TGCGCCAGCAGCGAAATGCAGGGAAGGGAGCAGTTCTTC,CASSEMQGREQFF
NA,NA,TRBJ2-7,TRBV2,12,TGTGCCAGCTTCAGGCGGAGGTACGAGCAGTACTTC,CASFRRRYEQYF
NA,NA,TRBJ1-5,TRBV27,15,TGTGCCAGCAGCCCAGGGATGGGTGCCAATCAGCCCCAGCATTTT,CASSPGMGANQPQHF
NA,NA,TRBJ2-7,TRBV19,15,TGTGCCAGTAGTATTGGAAGGCAGGGCATCTACGAGCAGTACTTC,CASSIGRQGIYEQYF
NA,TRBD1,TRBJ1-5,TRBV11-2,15,TGTGCCAGCAGCCCAGGGGGCGCGGGCAATCAGCCCCAGCATTTT,CASSPGGAGNQPQHF
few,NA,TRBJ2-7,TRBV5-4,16,TGTGCCAGCAGTATACAACCCAAGGAGTTCTCCTACGAGCAGTACTTC,CASSIQPKEFSYEQYF
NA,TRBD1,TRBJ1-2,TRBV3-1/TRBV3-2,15,TGTGCCAGCAGCCAAGTGGGACAGGTGATCTATGGCTACACCTTC,CASSQVGQVIYGYTF
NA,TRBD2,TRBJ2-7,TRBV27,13,TGTGCCAGCAGACCCGGGGGGGGCCCCGAGCAGTACTTC,CASRPGGGPEQYF
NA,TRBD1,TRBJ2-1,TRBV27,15,TGTGCCAGCAGTCAGGACAGGAGCTCCTACAATGAGCAGTTCTTC,CASSQDRSSYNEQFF
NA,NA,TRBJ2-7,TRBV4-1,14,TGCGCCAGCAGCCAGCTACAGGTATCCTACGAGCAGTACTTC,CASSQLQVSYEQYF
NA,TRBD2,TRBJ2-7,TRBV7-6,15,TGTGCCAGCAGCTTAGGCGGGAGTCTGTCCTACGAGCAGTACTTC,CASSLGGSLSYEQYF
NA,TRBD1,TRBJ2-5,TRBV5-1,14,TGCGCCAGCTTCGACAGGGGACAAGAAGAGACCCAGTACTTC,CASFDRGQEETQYF
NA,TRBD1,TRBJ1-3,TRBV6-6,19,TGTGCCAGCAGTCCCGTTGTTCCAGGGGGCGCTGGAAATGATGACACCATATATTTT,CASSPVVPGGAGNDDTIYF
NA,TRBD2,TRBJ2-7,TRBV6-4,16,TGTGCCAGCAGTGACTCTAGCGGGGGGGCCTCCTACGAGCAGTACTTC,CASSDSSGGASYEQYF
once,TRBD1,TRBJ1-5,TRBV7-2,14,TGTGCCAGCAGGCCTCAGGGGGCCCATCAGCCCCAGCATTTT,CASRPQGAHQPQHF
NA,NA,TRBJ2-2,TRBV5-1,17,TGCGCCAGCAGCTTGGCCGGAACAGGGTACCGGGACGGGGAGCTGTTTTTT,CASSLAGTGYRDGELFF
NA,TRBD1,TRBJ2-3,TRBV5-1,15,TGCGCCAGCAGCTTAACGAGACAGGGCTCAGATACGCAGTATTTT,CASSLTRQGSDTQYF
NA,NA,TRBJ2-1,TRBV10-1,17,TGCGCCAGCAGTGAGCCCTTCCTTAGCGGATCTTACAATGAGCAGTTCTTC,CASSEPFLSGSYNEQFF
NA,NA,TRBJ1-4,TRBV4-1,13,TGCGCCAGCAGCCAAGTGCGCGTTGAAAAACTGTTTTTT,CASSQVRVEKLFF
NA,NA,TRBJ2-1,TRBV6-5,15,TGTGCCAGCAGCGGGGCGCGGGGTTCCTACAATGAGCAGTTCTTC,CASSGARGSYNEQFF
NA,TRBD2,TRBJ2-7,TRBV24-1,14,TGTGCCACCAGTGCTAGCGGGGGAGCGGGGGAGCAGTACTTC,CATSASGGAGEQYF
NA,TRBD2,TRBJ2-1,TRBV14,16,TGTGCCAGCAGCCCAAAACTAGCGGGAGGGCCCGATGAGCAGTTCTTC,CASSPKLAGGPDEQFF
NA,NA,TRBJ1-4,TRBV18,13,TGTGCCAGCTCACCGAGGCAGGGTGAAAAACTGTTTTTT,CASSPRQGEKLFF
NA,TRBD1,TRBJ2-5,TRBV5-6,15,TGTGCCAGCAGGGCCGGGACAGGGAGGCGGGAGACCCAGTACTTC,CASRAGTGRRETQYF
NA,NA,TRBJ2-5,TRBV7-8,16,TGTGCCAGCAGCCCCCGGGTCCCAGGGCCCCAAGAGACCCAGTACTTC,CASSPRVPGPQETQYF
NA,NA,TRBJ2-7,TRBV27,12,TGTGCCAGCAGTTCGCCCGGCTACGAGCAGTACTTC,CASSSPGYEQYF
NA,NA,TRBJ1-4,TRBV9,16,TGTGCCAGCAGCCCCCAAGAGGCGGCAACTAATGAAAAACTGTTTTTT,CASSPQEAATNEKLFF
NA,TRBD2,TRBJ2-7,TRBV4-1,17,TGCGCCAGCAGCCAAGGGTTGGCTAGCGGGGCGTCCTACGAGCAGTACTTC,CASSQGLASGASYEQYF
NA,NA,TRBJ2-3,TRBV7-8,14,TGTGCCAGCAGCCCGTACAGTGAGACAGATACGCAGTATTTT,CASSPYSETDTQYF
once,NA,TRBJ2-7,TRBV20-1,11,TGCAGTGCTAGGCGGCCCAGCGAGCAGTACTTC,CSARRPSEQYF
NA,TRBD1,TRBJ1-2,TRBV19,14,TGTGCCAGTAGTCACGGACAGGGGATTTCTGGCTACACCTTC,CASSHGQGISGYTF
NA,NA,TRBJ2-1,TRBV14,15,TGTGCCAGCAGCCGCGGGATCAGCTCCTACAATGAGCAGTTCTTC,CASSRGISSYNEQFF
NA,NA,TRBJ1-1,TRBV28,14,TGTGCCAGCACCTTTTCGGGTATGAACACTGAAGCTTTCTTT,CASTFSGMNTEAFF
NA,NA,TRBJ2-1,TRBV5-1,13,TGCGCCAGCAGTTCCAGGGGGGACAATGAGCAGTTCTTC,CASSSRGDNEQFF
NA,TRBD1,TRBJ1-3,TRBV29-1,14,TGCAGCACTAGACAGGGAAGTGGTGGAAACACCATATATTTT,CSTRQGSGGNTIYF
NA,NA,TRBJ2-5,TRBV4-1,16,TGCGCCAGCAGCCAAGGCCGACTAACCCTCCAAGAGACCCAGTACTTC,CASSQGRLTLQETQYF
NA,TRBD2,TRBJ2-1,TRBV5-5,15,TGTGCCAGCAGGTCCGGGACTAGCGGCCACAATGAGCAGTTCTTC,CASRSGTSGHNEQFF
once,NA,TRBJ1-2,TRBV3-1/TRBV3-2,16,TGTGCCAGCAGCCACAGGGACTGCCTAGCTAACTATGGCTACACCTTC,CASSHRDCLANYGYTF
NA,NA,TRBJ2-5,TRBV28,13,TGTGCCAGCTCCTGGGCAAGCCAAGAGACCCAGTACTTC,CASSWASQETQYF
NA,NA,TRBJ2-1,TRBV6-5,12,TGTGCCAGCAGACACCGGACCGCGGGGCAGTTCTTC,CASRHRTAGQFF
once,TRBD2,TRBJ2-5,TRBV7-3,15,TGTGCCAGCAGCCGGACTAGCGGGGGACAAGAGACCCAGTACTTC,CASSRTSGGQETQYF
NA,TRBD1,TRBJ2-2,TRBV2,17,TGTGCCAGCATCCGGCGACAGGGTTTGTCGAACACCGGGGAGCTGTTTTTT,CASIRRQGLSNTGELFF
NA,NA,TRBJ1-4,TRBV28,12,TGTGCCAGCAGCCCCCCCCGGGGAAAACTGTTTTTT,CASSPPRGKLFF
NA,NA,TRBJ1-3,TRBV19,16,TGTGCCAGTAGTATAGTACCCGCGTTCTCTGGAAACACCATATATTTT,CASSIVPAFSGNTIYF
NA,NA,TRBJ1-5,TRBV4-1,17,TGCGCCAGCAGCCAACAAAGTGCCGGGACAAGCGTTCAGCCCCAGCATTTT,CASSQQSAGTSVQPQHF
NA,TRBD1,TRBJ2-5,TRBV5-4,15,TGTGCCAGCAGCTCGGCTAGGACAGGGGGAGAGACCCAGTACTTC,CASSSARTGGETQYF
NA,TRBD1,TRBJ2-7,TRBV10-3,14,TGTGCCATCAGTAACCGGGACAGGGCCCACGAGCAGTACTTC,CAISNRDRAHEQYF
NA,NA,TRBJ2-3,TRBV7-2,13,TGTGCCAGCAGCCCCTCCGCGTTCGATACGCAGTATTTT,CASSPSAFDTQYF
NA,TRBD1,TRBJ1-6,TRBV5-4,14,TGTGCCAGCAGGCCGGGACAGGAGAATTCACCCCTCCACTTT,CASRPGQENSPLHF
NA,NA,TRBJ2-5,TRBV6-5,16,TGTGCCAGCAGTTACTCGAGCAGGGCCCTTCAAGAGACCCAGTACTTC,CASSYSSRALQETQYF
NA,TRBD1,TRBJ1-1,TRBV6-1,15,TGTGCCAGCAGTGAAAGGTGGCTAGGGACAGCTGAAGCTTTCTTT,CASSERWLGTAEAFF
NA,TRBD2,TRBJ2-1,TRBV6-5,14,TGTGCCAGCAGTCATAGCGGGTGGGACAATGAGCAGTTCTTC,CASSHSGWDNEQFF
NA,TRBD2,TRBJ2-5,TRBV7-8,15,TGTGCCAGCAGCTTGTCGAATGGGGAGGGAGAGACCCAGTACTTC,CASSLSNGEGETQYF
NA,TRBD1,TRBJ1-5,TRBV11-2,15,TGTGCCAGCAGCTTGGGACAGGGAGGACAACAGCCCCAGCATTTT,CASSLGQGGQQPQHF